The rows below give T cell receptor beta chains drawn from one sample of a study of T cells in Graves' hyperthyroidism and ophthalmopathy. One entry per CDR3 protein, called by TCRdb with MiXCR from the multiplex PCR reads. The sample lists approximately 500,000 distinct CDR3 sequences; more than 45% were seen once. Material: peripheral blood or thyroid tissue (not recorded which). The receptors come from a woman younger than 35 with Graves' hyperthyroidism. The CDR3 runs from the conserved cysteine through the conserved F or W. Fields, in order: clone size, J gene, D gene, V gene, CDR3 protein, CDR3 DNA. The D gene is left open where the match is weak. Clone size is not always given. Where it is, it says once, few, many or a class for expanded clones.

size: many; J: TRBJ1-1; D: -; V: TRBV7-6; CDR3: CASSLAGQNTEAFF; DNA: TGTGCCAGCAGCTTAGCGGGGCAGAACACTGAAGCTTTCTTT
size: -; J: TRBJ1-6; D: -; V: TRBV5-1; CDR3: CASSPRTANSPLHF; DNA: TGCGCCAGCAGCCCAAGGACAGCTAATTCACCCCTCCACTTT
size: -; J: TRBJ2-5; D: -; V: TRBV29-1; CDR3: CSVERVGQETQYF; DNA: TGCAGCGTTGAAAGGGTTGGGCAAGAGACCCAGTACTTC
size: few; J: TRBJ1-4; D: -; V: TRBV15; CDR3: CATSRDRGDNEKLFF; DNA: TGTGCCACCAGCAGAGATCGGGGGGATAATGAAAAACTGTTTTTT
size: many; J: TRBJ1-5; D: -; V: TRBV6-5; CDR3: CASRRKDQPQHF; DNA: TGTGCCAGCAGACGTAAAGATCAGCCCCAGCATTTT
size: -; J: TRBJ2-4; D: TRBD2; V: TRBV2; CDR3: CASSRLAGDKNIQYF; DNA: TGTGCCAGCAGCCGACTAGCGGGAGACAAAAACATTCAGTACTTC
size: few; J: TRBJ1-1; D: -; V: TRBV9; CDR3: CASSVDWEGGTEAFF; DNA: TGTGCCAGCAGCGTAGATTGGGAGGGCGGGACTGAAGCTTTCTTT
size: -; J: TRBJ1-1; D: TRBD1; V: TRBV7-3; CDR3: CASSLTGTGGEAFF; DNA: TGTGCCAGCAGCTTGACCGGGACAGGGGGCGAAGCTTTCTTT
size: -; J: TRBJ1-5; D: TRBD1; V: TRBV19; CDR3: CASSIPGQGSNQPQHF; DNA: TGTGCCAGTAGTATTCCGGGACAGGGTAGCAATCAGCCCCAGCATTTT
size: -; J: TRBJ2-5; D: TRBD1; V: TRBV10-3; CDR3: CAISETGGRETQYF; DNA: TGTGCCATCAGTGAGACAGGGGGCCGTGAGACCCAGTACTTC
size: -; J: TRBJ1-1; D: TRBD1; V: TRBV12-5; CDR3: CASGHPDRESTGAFF; DNA: TGTGCTAGTGGTCACCCGGACAGGGAGTCCACAGGGGCTTTCTTT
size: -; J: TRBJ1-4; D: -; V: TRBV4-2; CDR3: CASSQETATNEKLFF; DNA: TGTGCCAGCAGCCAAGAGACAGCAACTAATGAAAAACTGTTTTTT
size: few; J: TRBJ1-2; D: TRBD1; V: TRBV20-1; CDR3: CSARDTGGAYGYTF; DNA: TGCAGTGCTAGAGATACAGGGGGCGCCTATGGCTACACCTTC
size: -; J: TRBJ2-3; D: -; V: TRBV9; CDR3: CASSGSTQRNTDTQYF; DNA: TGTGCCAGCAGCGGTAGCACCCAGCGGAACACAGATACGCAGTATTTT
size: many; J: TRBJ1-2; D: TRBD1; V: TRBV7-2; CDR3: CASSLVRGPEGYTF; DNA: TGTGCCAGCAGCTTAGTAAGGGGGCCGGAAGGCTACACCTTC
size: -; J: TRBJ1-1; D: -; V: TRBV4-2; CDR3: CASSHDGPVTEAFF; DNA: TGTGCCAGCAGCCATGACGGACCGGTCACTGAAGCTTTCTTT
size: many; J: TRBJ2-2; D: TRBD2; V: TRBV6-5; CDR3: CASSHGLAASNTGELFF; DNA: TGTGCCAGCAGTCACGGACTAGCGGCCTCGAACACCGGGGAGCTGTTTTTT
size: -; J: TRBJ1-5; D: -; V: TRBV7-9; CDR3: CASSLGTSGTPGQETQHF; DNA: TGTGCCAGCAGCCTCGGGACTAGCGGGACCCCTGGCCAAGAGACCCAGCATTTT
size: -; J: TRBJ1-2; D: -; V: TRBV5-1; CDR3: CASSLASRLLESQGGYTF; DNA: TGCGCCAGCAGCTTGGCCAGCAGGTTATTGGAAAGCCAAGGAGGCTACACCTTC
size: few; J: TRBJ2-7; D: TRBD2; V: TRBV19; CDR3: CASSQETSGRFYEQYF; DNA: TGTGCCAGTAGTCAGGAAACTAGCGGGAGGTTCTACGAGCAGTACTTC
size: -; J: TRBJ1-1; D: -; V: TRBV20-1; CDR3: CSLSARNTEAFF; DNA: TGCAGCTTGTCAGCACGGAACACTGAAGCTTTCTTT
size: few; J: TRBJ1-4; D: TRBD1; V: TRBV18; CDR3: CASSAGGMKEKLFF; DNA: TGTGCCAGCTCAGCAGGGGGCATGAAAGAAAAACTGTTTTTT